This T cell receptor beta chain came from a study of T cell responses to AZD1222 COVID-19 vaccine. At the level of the study: Second doses at about 4 or about 12 weeks were pooled.

Study-wide results and limits: The study sampled repertoires only after the peak T cell response. AZD1222 recipients seropositive at baseline numbered only five to seven. The breadth and depth of Spike-specific TCRs increased once two AZD1222 doses had been given.

A remark on this clone: Its antigen remains unidentified.

CDR3 length: 16 residues. With 3 bases clipped from V and 0 bases from J, the junction kept 5 bases outside the gene matches. CDR1 GTSNPN and CDR2 SVGIG come from the germline V gene (reference sequence). Assay: immunoSEQ multiplex PCR; the TCRdb copy retains only in-frame clones and omits some. The sample lists 110,000 to 150,000 clones, about 91% occurring once. This chain joins TRBV30 and TRBJ2-1; 10 bases agree with TRBD2. The sequence came from an adult in good health. The input for sequencing was peripheral blood, taken on day 0 of AZD1222 vaccination. The CDR3 protein is CAWRIAGGSSYNEQFF. The CDR3 DNA follows: TGTGCCTGGAGGATAGCGGGGGGTAGCTCCTACAATGAGCAGTTCTTC.